These 23 T cell receptor beta chains came from one sample sequenced in a study of beta chain features in type 1 diabetes. Their cognate antigens are unknown. Sequenced material consisted of expressed TCRB transcripts (all of the isolated RNA was reverse transcribed). Using immunoSEQ multiplex PCR, the repertoire was profiled, and TCRdb retains in-frame clones only, with some absent. The sample contains 200,000 to 300,000 clones, around 21% of which appear only once. Study results and limitations: Type 1 diabetes patients showed a moderate but significant shortening of TCRB CDR3s in all four CD4+ subsets.

Sequenced input: naive CD4+ T cells from blood. All receptors come from a woman in her 40s with type 1 diabetes.

The genes are TRBV6-6 and TRBJ1-5; D might be TRBD1 (5 bases). The length of the CDR3 is 15 residues. With 0 bases removed from V and 6 bases from J, the gap between germline ends came to 12 bases. Germline V gene data show CDR1 as MNHNY and CDR2 as SVGAGI (reference sequence). Written as DNA, the CDR3 is TGTGCCAGCAGTTACTCGGGGAGGGACGGTCAGCCCCAGCATTTT. It is translated as CASSYSGRDGQPQHF.

This clone was counted only a few times. The chain has TRBV29-1 and TRBJ2-2; D perhaps matches TRBD2 (5 bases). Trimming removed 3 bases from V and 5 bases from J, with 13 bases in between. CDR1 and CDR2 from the germline V gene are SQVTM and ANQGSEA. The CDR3 consists of 14 residues. CDR3 DNA sequence: TGCAGCGTTGACGGGAACGGATTAACCGGGGAGCTGTTTTTT. It translates to CSVDGNGLTGELFF.

A word on this clone: This specimen includes other DNA sequences encoding the same CDR3. The chain is built from TRBV7-2 and TRBJ2-5; tentatively, D is TRBD1 (7 bases). The CDR3 is made up of 14 amino acids. CDR1 SGHTA and CDR2 FQGNSA come from the germline V gene. V lost 3 bases, J lost 1 base, and 9 bases lay in between. The DNA for the CDR3 is TGTGCCAGCAGCTTCCAGGGGGGCCAAGAGACCCAGTACTTC. Its translation: CASSFQGGQETQYF.

The rearrangement joins TRBV27 to TRBJ2-5, with 11 bases aligning to TRBD2. Germline lookup yields CDR1 MNHEY and CDR2 SMNVEV (reference sequence). The CDR3 has 16 residues. J was trimmed by 3 bases and V by 4 bases; bases with no gene match: 7. The CDR3: CASSWSGTSGKETQYF. Written as DNA, the CDR3 is TGTGCCAGCAGTTGGAGTGGGACTAGCGGAAAAGAGACCCAGTACTTC.

The chain combines TRBV5-1 with TRBJ2-1; TRBD1 agrees at 8 bases. CDR1 and CDR2 (germline): SGHRS, YFSETQ. V lost 0 bases and J lost 4; bases outside the gene matches: 3. CDR3 length equals 15 residues. DNA for the CDR3: TGCGCCAGCAGCTTGGGGCGGGACAGGTACAATGAGCAGTTCTTC. It translates to CASSLGRDRYNEQFF.

This clone has just a few counts. The chain links TRBV6-6 to TRBJ2-2; D is possibly TRBD2 (5 bases). This CDR3 has 12 residues. The germline V gene encodes CDR1 MNHNY and CDR2 SVGAGI (reference sequence). Trimming pared 6 bases from V and 5 bases from J, leaving 7 bases between. CDR3 DNA sequence: TGTGCCAGCAGGGGCGGGACCGGGGAGCTGTTTTTT. Protein sequence: CASRGGTGELFF.

This chain's CDR3 is CASSPDRSSYEQYF. As DNA, the CDR3 is TGTGCCAGCAGTCCGGACAGGAGCTCCTACGAGCAGTACTTC. The J gene is TRBJ2-7, the V gene TRBV6-7, with 7 bases identical to TRBD1. TRBV6-7 is given ORF status, its function remaining uncertain. Trimming at V came to 5 bases and at J to 0 bases, leaving 4 bases not matched to a gene. The CDR3 is made up of 14 amino acids.

V usage is TRBV28 and J usage is TRBJ2-5; 7 bases are shared with TRBD2. V shed 10 bases and J 0 bases; nucleotides not matched to a gene: 11. CDR3 length: 15 residues. Per the germline V gene, CDR1 is MDHEN and CDR2 is SYDVKM. CDR3 nucleotides: TGTGCCACCGAGGGAGGGTCAGGGAACCAAGAGACCCAGTACTTC. It translates to CATEGGSGNQETQYF.

V and J are TRBV4-1 and TRBJ1-2; D ambiguous. The ends were cut back, 0 bases at V and 4 bases at J, with 9 bases in the middle. Germline lookup yields CDR1 MGHRA and CDR2 YSYEKL. This CDR3 contains 14 residues. The CDR3: CASSQEALLYGYTF. In nucleotides, the CDR3 is TGCGCCAGCAGCCAAGAAGCACTGCTCTATGGCTACACCTTC.

This clone was detected only a few times. V and J are TRBV20-1 and TRBJ2-7, with D maybe TRBD1 (6 bases). CDR3 length: 8 residues. In germline, CDR1 is DFQATT, CDR2 SNEGSKA (reference sequence). The V end was cut by 5 bases, the J end by 12 bases, with 8 bases between. Here the CDR3 DNA reads TGCAGTGCTCCCAGGGGGTACTTC. Encoded protein: CSAPRGYF.

This chain uses TRBV6-6 with TRBJ1-1; 9 bases are shared with TRBD1. Germline trimming cut 4 bases from V and 1 base from J; bases unmatched to any gene: 4. The CDR3 is made up of 15 amino acids. Germline loops: CDR1 MNHNY, CDR2 SVGAGI (reference sequence). In nucleotides, the CDR3 is TGTGCCAGCAGTTGGACAGGGGATCCGAACACTGAAGCTTTCTTT. Protein sequence: CASSWTGDPNTEAFF.

The chain combines TRBV28 with TRBJ2-7, with D perhaps matching TRBD2 (7 bases). CDR3 length equals 13 residues. The germline V gene encodes CDR1 MDHEN and CDR2 SYDVKM. V lost 3 bases, J lost 4 bases, and 10 bases lay in between. The CDR3 sequence is CASSFGGRYEQYF. CDR3 bases: TGTGCCAGCAGTTTCGGGGGGCGGTACGAGCAGTACTTC.

This clone was counted only a few times. The same CDR3 is also encoded by other DNA sequences in this sample. V usage is TRBV28 and J usage is TRBJ2-3; D possibly corresponds to TRBD2 (5 bases). The CDR3 spans 12 residues. Germline V gene sequence: CDR1 MDHEN, CDR2 SYDVKM. Trimming left V 5 bases short and J 5 bases short, with 8 bases between. CDR3 amino acids: CASSLGGDTQYF. In nucleotides, the CDR3 is TGTGCCAGCAGTCTTGGAGGAGATACGCAGTATTTT.

This clone was recorded a few times. V gene TRBV11-2 combines with J gene TRBJ2-5; the D gene is possibly TRBD2 (5 bases). Germline V gives CDR1 SGHAT, CDR2 FQNNGV. Between the trimmed V and J ends, which lost 1 base and 5 bases, there was a span of 8 bases. This CDR3 is 13 amino acids long. CDR3 DNA sequence: TGTGCCAGCAGCTTAGGGAGGTGGGAGACCCAGTACTTC. This encodes CASSLGRWETQYF.

V and J are TRBV28 and TRBJ1-1; maybe TRBD1 (5 bases). Deletions cut 7 bases from V and 5 bases from J, with 8 bases between. CDR3 size: 11 residues. CDR1 MDHEN and CDR2 SYDVKM come from the germline V gene. The CDR3 is CASIQGTEAFF. CDR3 nucleotide sequence: TGTGCCAGCATTCAGGGTACTGAAGCTTTCTTT.

The chain employs TRBV4-3 and TRBJ2-1; 12 nucleotides align to TRBD2. Germline loops: CDR1 LGHNA, CDR2 YSLEER. V shed 4 bases, J shed 0 bases, and the junction held 16 bases outside the gene matches. This CDR3 contains 21 residues. CDR3 amino acids: CASSRSPGLAGVFSSYNEQFF. CDR3 coding DNA: TGCGCCAGCAGCCGATCCCCGGGACTAGCGGGTGTATTCAGCTCCTACAATGAGCAGTTCTTC.

V usage is TRBV2 and J usage is TRBJ2-1, with TRBD2 identical over 8 bases. Germline CDR1 SNHLY, CDR2 FYNNEI. The CDR3 extends over 15 amino acids. The V gene end was trimmed by 0 bases and the J gene end by 9 bases; junction bases not matched to a gene: 7. The CDR3 sequence is CASSEASGTHGEQFF. The CDR3 DNA reads as TGTGCCAGCAGTGAAGCTAGCGGGACTCACGGTGAGCAGTTCTTC.

A few counts support this clone. V and J are TRBV4-3 and TRBJ1-2; 10 positions match TRBD1. Germline V CDR1 and CDR2: LGHNA, YSLEER. The CDR3 sequence is 16 residues long. V lost 2 bases to trimming and J lost 1 base; unmatched junction nucleotides: 4. The CDR3 bases are TGCGCCAGCAGCCAAAACGGACAGGGGGTTAACTATGGCTACACCTTC. Its protein product is CASSQNGQGVNYGYTF.

The chain couples TRBV30 to TRBJ1-1; TRBD1 agrees at 7 bases. V dropped 6 bases and J dropped 4; count of bases not matched to a gene: 8. The CDR3 totals 13 residues. CDR1 and CDR2 (germline): GTSNPN, SVGIG (reference sequence). CDR3 residues: CACNRGPGTEAFF. The DNA of the CDR3 is TGTGCCTGCAACAGGGGTCCTGGCACTGAAGCTTTCTTT.

J is TRBJ2-3 and V is TRBV19, with a possible D match to TRBD1 (6 bases). Trimming left V 8 bases short and J 6 bases short, with 18 bases between. CDR3 length: 14 residues. CDR1 is LNHDA, CDR2 SQIVND, per germline (reference sequence). CDR3 coding DNA: TGTGCCAGTTCCACAGGGACCGGTGGGGATACGCAGTATTTT. This gives the protein CASSTGTGGDTQYF.

The V gene is TRBV5-1, the J gene TRBJ2-3, with D perhaps TRBD2 (6 bases). This CDR3 is built from 14 residues. V was clipped by 3 bases and J by 4 bases, with 12 bases between them. The germline V gene encodes CDR1 SGHRS and CDR2 YFSETQ. The CDR3 reads CASSSRTTPDTQYF. The CDR3 DNA reads as TGCGCCAGCAGCTCGAGGACTACCCCAGATACGCAGTATTTT.

The genes are TRBV15 and TRBJ1-1, with D possibly TRBD1 on 6 matching bases. Between the trimmed V and J ends, which lost 3 bases and 1 base, there was a span of 9 bases. The germline CDR1 and CDR2 sequences are LNHNV and YYDKDF (reference sequence). The CDR3 consists of 14 residues. The CDR3 coding sequence is TGTGCCACCAGCAGGGAACAGGGGAACACTGAAGCTTTCTTT. This sequence encodes CATSREQGNTEAFF.

V is TRBV7-2 and J is TRBJ2-1, with TRBD2 as a possible D gene (5 bases). This CDR3 spans 13 amino acids. Trimming cost V 1 base and J 9 bases, with 10 bases left between them. In germline, CDR1 is SGHTA, CDR2 FQGNSA. Written as DNA, the CDR3 is TGTGCCAGCAGCTTAGAGAGGGTCGGTGAGCAGTTCTTC. Amino acids: CASSLERVGEQFF.